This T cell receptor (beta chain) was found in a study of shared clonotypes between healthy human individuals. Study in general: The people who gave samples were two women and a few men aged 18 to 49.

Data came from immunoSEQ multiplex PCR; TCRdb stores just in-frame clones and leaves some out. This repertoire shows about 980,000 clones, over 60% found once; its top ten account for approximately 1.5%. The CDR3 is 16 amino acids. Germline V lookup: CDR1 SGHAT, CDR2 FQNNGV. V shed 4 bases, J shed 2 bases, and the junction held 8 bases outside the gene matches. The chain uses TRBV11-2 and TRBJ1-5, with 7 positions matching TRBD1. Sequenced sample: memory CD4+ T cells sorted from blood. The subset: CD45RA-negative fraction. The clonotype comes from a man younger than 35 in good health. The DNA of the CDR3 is TGTGCCAGCAGCTGGGGGACAGCCGGGGGCAATCAGCCCCAGCATTTT. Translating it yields CASSWGTAGGNQPQHF.